These 16 T cell receptor beta chains originate from one sample sequenced in a study of radiotherapy plus CTLA-4 blockade in lung cancer. The data were produced by immunoSEQ multiplex PCR, yet TCRdb's version contains in-frame clones alone and is incomplete. The repertoire consists of roughly 100,000 clones, with roughly 80% occurring once and the leading ten covering roughly 3.5%. The sequencing here drew on peripheral blood, taken from a patient treated with radiotherapy plus ipilimumab. The source is a human donor with non-small cell lung cancer who had a partial response to radiotherapy plus ipilimumab.

V is TRBV5-1 and J is TRBJ1-1, with 7 bases identical to TRBD1. Germline values: CDR1 SGHRS, CDR2 YFSETQ. CDR3 size: 15 residues. Trimming took 3 bases from V and 5 from J; bases not matched to a gene: 10. DNA of the CDR3: TGCGCCAGCAGCTCGACGGGACAGTCAGGGACTGAAGCTTTCTTT. Translating it yields CASSSTGQSGTEAFF.

The table lists this clone with many counts. This sequence joins TRBV25-1 and TRBJ2-6; TRBD2 matches at 7 bases. This CDR3 spans 15 amino acids. After removal of 7 bases from V and 0 bases from J, the junction contained 3 bases not matched to a gene. Per the germline V gene, CDR1 is MGHDK and CDR2 is SYGVNS. The CDR3 bases are TGTGCCAGCAAGCGGGGCTCCTCTGGGGCCAACGTCCTGACTTTC. Translated, it gives CASKRGSSGANVLTF.

V is TRBV7-9 and J is TRBJ2-3; perhaps TRBD1 as D (6 bases). CDR1 and CDR2 from the germline V gene are SEHNR and FQNEAQ (reference sequence). CDR3 length: 17 residues. Trimming left V 1 base short and J 6 bases short, with 20 bases between. This CDR3 is CASSLVVGDRPSDTQYF. CDR3 bases: TGTGCCAGCAGCTTAGTAGTAGGCGACAGGCCCTCGGATACGCAGTATTTT.

The chain combines TRBV2 with TRBJ2-2; 9 bases line up with TRBD1. This CDR3 is built from 16 residues. The junction had 12 bases not matched to a gene; V was cut back by 8 bases and J by 5 bases. Germline V gene data show CDR1 as SNHLY and CDR2 as FYNNEI. CDR3: CASGPGTGRNTGELFF. The CDR3 nucleotides read TGTGCCAGCGGTCCCGGGACAGGGAGGAATACCGGGGAGCTGTTTTTT.

The V call is TRBV29-1, the J call TRBJ2-3; 9 bases are shared with TRBD2. The trim removed 0 bases at V and 13 bases at J, leaving 14 bases unmatched. This CDR3 comprises 15 residues. Looked up from germline, CDR1 is SQVTM and CDR2 is ANQGSEA. The CDR3 loop reads CSVEDDTSGRPGEYF. The CDR3 nucleotides read TGCAGCGTTGAAGATGACACTAGCGGGCGGCCTGGGGAGTATTTT.

The chain uses TRBV28 and TRBJ2-1; 10 bases are shared with TRBD2. Germline V CDR1 and CDR2: MDHEN, SYDVKM. J gave up 8 bases and V 8 bases, and 9 bases lay outside the gene matches. This CDR3 has 14 amino acids. The chain's CDR3 is CASVRAGGYYEQFF. DNA of the CDR3: TGTGCCAGCGTTAGAGCGGGAGGGTATTATGAGCAGTTCTTC.

The V call is TRBV9, the J call TRBJ2-5; TRBD2 aligns across 7 bases. With V trimmed by 5 bases and J by 1 base, 5 bases remained unmatched. The germline gives CDR1 SGDLS, CDR2 YYNGEE. The CDR3 runs 14 residues. The DNA for the CDR3 is TGTGCCAGCAGTGCTAGCGGAGGCCAAGAGACCCAGTACTTC. It codes for CASSASGGQETQYF.

The chain joins TRBV4-1 to TRBJ2-2; D is perhaps TRBD2 (7 bases). This CDR3 has 17 amino acids. Germline CDR1 reads MGHRA; CDR2 reads YSYEKL. V was clipped by 4 bases and J by 9 bases, with 24 bases between them. CDR3 bases: TGCGCCAGCAGCCCGACTAGGGGGGGGACGTTGGGACGGGAGCTGTTTTTT. Protein product: CASSPTRGGTLGRELFF.

This chain uses TRBV5-6 with TRBJ2-7; the match to TRBD1 covers 9 bases. Germline trimming cut 6 bases from V and 5 bases from J; bases unmatched to any gene: 6. The CDR3 is made up of 13 amino acids. Germline V gene lookup returns CDR1 SGHDT and CDR2 YYEEEE. Written as DNA, the CDR3 is TGTGCCAGCAAAAGGACAGGGGTCCACGAGCAGTACTTC. Its translation is CASKRTGVHEQYF.

The DNA of the CDR3 is TGCAGTGCCCAGGTAGTTCTGGATGCTTTCTTT. Protein product: CSAQVVLDAFF. The V call is TRBV20-1, the J call TRBJ1-1; D gene ambiguous. The CDR3 consists of 11 residues. V gave up 6 bases and J gave up 11 bases, with 16 bases separating them. CDR1 DFQATT and CDR2 SNEGSKA come from the germline V gene (reference sequence).

The chain employs TRBV7-3 and TRBJ2-1, with TRBD2 matching 7 bases. Germline CDR1 is SGHTA and CDR2 is FQGTGA. This CDR3 has 16 amino acids. V trimming: 5 bases; J trimming: 5 bases; junction bases outside the gene matches: 12. The CDR3 nucleotides are TGTGCCAGCAGCCCCGCCGCGGGAGCCGCGGACAATGAGCAGTTCTTC. Residues: CASSPAAGAADNEQFF.

This clone was detected only once. The chain links TRBV18 to TRBJ2-5, with D maybe TRBD1 (6 bases). V lost 2 bases and J lost 3, with 10 bases in between. Germline V lookup: CDR1 KGHSH, CDR2 LQKENI. This CDR3 comprises 14 residues. The CDR3 DNA reads TGTGCCAGCTCACCAAACAGGGCGGAAGAGACCCAGTACTTC. Translating it yields CASSPNRAEETQYF.

The V gene is TRBV18, the J gene TRBJ1-1, with D perhaps matching TRBD1 (6 bases). Trimming left V 3 bases short and J 7 bases short, with 12 bases between. Germline CDR1 KGHSH, CDR2 LQKENI. The CDR3 covers 13 residues. The CDR3 sequence is CASSPGRDNEAFF. As DNA, the CDR3 is TGTGCCAGCTCACCTGGGAGGGACAATGAAGCTTTCTTT.

This clone turned up a few times. This chain links TRBV4-1 with TRBJ1-3; D remains unclear. V lost 6 bases to trimming and J lost 2 bases, with 14 bases between them. CDR3 length: 15 amino acids. The V gene's germline CDR1 is MGHRA and CDR2 YSYEKL. CDR3 sequence (DNA): TGCGCCAGCAGTTCCCCGGGCGGGACTGGAAACACCATATATTTT. Its translation is CASSSPGGTGNTIYF.

The chain is built from TRBV28 and TRBJ1-3; 7 nucleotides match TRBD1. This CDR3 has 15 residues. The V gene end was trimmed by 10 bases and the J gene end by 2 bases; junction bases not matched to a gene: 11. Germline loops: CDR1 MDHEN, CDR2 SYDVKM. CDR3 loop: CATYGTENPGNTIYF. The CDR3, as DNA: TGTGCCACCTACGGGACAGAAAATCCTGGAAACACCATATATTTT.

V and J are TRBV4-2 and TRBJ1-1, with D possibly TRBD1 on 5 matching bases. The CDR3 runs 12 residues. The V end was cut by 5 bases, the J end by 11 bases, with 15 bases between. In germline, CDR1 is LGHNA, CDR2 YNFKEQ. CDR3 residues: CASSLAGLRAFF. The CDR3 DNA reads TGTGCCAGCAGCTTGGCAGGGTTGAGGGCTTTCTTT.